One sample yielded the 9 T cell receptor beta chains listed below, sequenced in a study of beta chain features in type 1 diabetes. Study-level results: Among all four CD4+ subsets, Type 1 diabetes patients had TCRB CDR3s that were moderately but significantly shorter.

Expressed TCRB transcripts were sequenced because the entire RNA isolate underwent reverse transcription. Clones were read by immunoSEQ multiplex PCR, and TCRdb kept only the in-frame ones, dropping some. The data show 310,000 or so clones, approximately 10% seen once. These receptors have no known antigen. The sequenced sample was central memory CD4+ T cells from blood. Receptor source: a man younger than 40 with type 1 diabetes.

The chain is built from TRBV7-5 and TRBJ2-7; the table gives TRBD1 as D, unverified against the DNA. TRBV7-5 is a documented pseudogene. The CDR3 sequence is 12 residues long. As DNA, the CDR3 is TGTGCCAGATTTCTGACAGACTACGAGCAGTACTTC. Protein product: CARFLTDYEQYF.

The chain joins TRBV11-3 to TRBJ2-1; D might be TRBD2 (7 bases). Germline-derived CDR1 and CDR2 are SGHNT and YENEEA. V was trimmed by 5 bases and J by 5 bases, leaving 16 bases between them. This CDR3 spans 15 amino acids. CDR3 bases: TGTGCCAGCAGCGTACTGGGCGGGGGCGACAATGAGCAGTTCTTC. Residues: CASSVLGGGDNEQFF.

In its sample, this clone was seen a few times. V is TRBV10-3 and J is TRBJ1-1, with 8 bases lining up with TRBD1. The CDR3 loop spans 13 amino acids. V lost 7 bases and J lost 1; bases outside the gene matches: 2. Germline V CDR1 and CDR2: ENHRY, SYGVKD. The CDR3 reads CAIMGQANTEAFF. The CDR3 DNA reads TGTGCCATCATGGGACAGGCGAACACTGAAGCTTTCTTT.

The chain employs TRBV7-8 and TRBJ2-3; D not resolved. The V gene's germline CDR1 is SGHVS and CDR2 FQNEAQ. The V gene lost 0 bases and the J gene lost 4 bases, with 5 bases spanning the gap. This CDR3 has 13 amino acids. The CDR3: CASSLAIPDTQYF. As DNA, the CDR3 is TGTGCCAGCAGCTTAGCGATTCCAGATACGCAGTATTTT. The full variable domain, completed using reference TRBV7-8 and TRBJ2-3, is GAGVSQSPRYKVAKRGQDVALRCDPISGHVSLFWYQQALGQGPEFLTYFQNEAQLDKSGLPSDRFFAERPEGSVSTLKIQRTQQEDSAVYLCASSLAIPDTQYFGPGTRLTVL.

V and J are TRBV14 and TRBJ2-5; TRBD1 is a possible D gene (5 bases). The CDR3 consists of 14 residues. The germline V gene encodes CDR1 SGHDN and CDR2 FVKESK. V lost 1 base and J 8 bases, leaving 14 bases between the germline ends. The CDR3 region is CASSQVSGLGTQYF. The CDR3, as DNA: TGTGCCAGCAGCCAAGTATCAGGGCTAGGAACCCAGTACTTC.

This clone occurred a few times. The V gene is TRBV4-1, the J gene TRBJ2-5; the D gene is possibly TRBD1 (7 bases). The CDR3 is made up of 14 amino acids. V gave up 0 bases and J gave up 7 bases, with 12 bases separating them. The germline V gene has CDR1 MGHRA and CDR2 YSYEKL. CDR3 residues: CASSQDQGGGTQYF. CDR3 in DNA: TGCGCCAGCAGCCAAGACCAGGGGGGTGGGACCCAGTACTTC.

As to this clone: This sample also contains other DNA sequences that code for the same CDR3. The chain has TRBV6-1 and TRBJ1-2; D is possibly TRBD1 (5 bases). The length of the CDR3 is 13 residues. CDR1 MNHNS and CDR2 SASEGT come from the germline V gene. Trimming pared 3 bases from V and 4 bases from J, leaving 9 bases between. CDR3 DNA: TGTGCCAGCAGTGACCAGGGTTTCTATGGCTACACCTTC. Its translation is CASSDQGFYGYTF.

This clone has only a few counts. The chain carries TRBV7-9 and TRBJ2-3, with TRBD2 as a possible D gene (6 bases). Trimming shortened V by 3 bases and J by 3 bases, and 22 bases separated the two germline ends. The CDR3 has 18 amino acids. CDR1 and CDR2 from the germline V gene are SEHNR and FQNEAQ (reference sequence). CDR3 sequence (DNA): TGTGCCAGCAGCTTGGAACCCGGGAGAGGGGATTTAACAGATACGCAGTATTTT. It encodes CASSLEPGRGDLTDTQYF. Using reference TRBV7-9 and TRBJ2-3 for the parts outside the CDR3, the full variable domain is DTGVSQNPRHKITKRGQNVTFRCDPISEHNRLYWYRQTLGQGPEFLTYFQNEAQLEKSRLLSDRFSAERPKGSFSTLEIQRTEQGDSAMYLCASSLEPGRGDLTDTQYFGPGTRLTVL.

A few counts support this clone. CDR3 residues: CASSIRENQPQHF. DNA for the CDR3: TGTGCCAGTAGTATACGTGAAAATCAGCCCCAGCATTTT. This sequence joins TRBV19 and TRBJ1-5; D is uncertain. The CDR3 totals 13 residues. Germline V CDR1 and CDR2: LNHDA, SQIVND (reference sequence). V shed 2 bases and J shed 4 bases, with 6 bases lying between them.